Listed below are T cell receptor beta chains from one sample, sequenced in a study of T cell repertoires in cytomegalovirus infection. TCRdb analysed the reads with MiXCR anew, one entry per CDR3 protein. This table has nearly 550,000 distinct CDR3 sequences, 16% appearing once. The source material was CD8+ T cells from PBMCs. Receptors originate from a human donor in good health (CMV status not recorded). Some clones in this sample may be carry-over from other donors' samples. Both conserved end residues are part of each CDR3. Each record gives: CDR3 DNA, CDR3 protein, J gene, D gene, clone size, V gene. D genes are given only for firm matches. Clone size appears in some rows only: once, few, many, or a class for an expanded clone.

TGTGCCAGCAGGCTAACTAGCGGGGGATCCAATGAGCAGTTCTTC	CASRLTSGGSNEQFF	TRBJ2-1	TRBD2	NA	TRBV28
TGTGCCAGCAGTTTGACCGGCCGAAACCCCCACGAGCAGTACTTC	CASSLTGRNPHEQYF	TRBJ2-7	NA	NA	TRBV27
TGTGCCAGCAGCACGACAGGGGACTCCTACGAGCAGTACTTC	CASSTTGDSYEQYF	TRBJ2-7	TRBD1	many	TRBV7-9
TGTGCCAGCGCCCCCGGGACAGGAGCCTACGAGCAGTACTTC	CASAPGTGAYEQYF	TRBJ2-7	TRBD1	NA	TRBV25-1
TGCGCCAGCAGCCAACCCGGACAGGGTCAGGTCGGGGAGCTGTTTTTT	CASSQPGQGQVGELFF	TRBJ2-2	TRBD1	many	TRBV4-1
TGCGCCAGCAGGCGGACAGGGAGCTCCTACGAGCAGTACTTC	CASRRTGSSYEQYF	TRBJ2-7	TRBD1	few	TRBV5-1
TGTGCCAGCAGGCCTGGTGACAGGGGCCCGACCTCCTCCTATAATTCACCCCTCCACTTT	CASRPGDRGPTSSYNSPLHF	TRBJ1-6	TRBD1	many	TRBV2
TGTGCCAGCACCCCCAGACAGTTTCAAGAGACCCAGTACTTC	CASTPRQFQETQYF	TRBJ2-5	NA	NA	TRBV11-1
TGTGCCAGCAGCTTGGAGTGGTCTGCAGATACGCAGTATTTT	CASSLEWSADTQYF	TRBJ2-3	NA	NA	TRBV5-4
TGTGCCAGCAGCTCCGACAAAGCGAAAGGCGAGCAGTACTTC	CASSSDKAKGEQYF	TRBJ2-7	NA	NA	TRBV6-6
TGTGCCAGCAGTCGGGCGAACACCGGGGAGCTGTTTTTT	CASSRANTGELFF	TRBJ2-2	NA	many	TRBV7-6
TGTGCCACCAGCAGAGATGGGGGGCCCCAGCATTTT	CATSRDGGPQHF	TRBJ1-5	NA	NA	TRBV15
TGTGCCACCCGCCACGGACAGACCTACGAGCAGTACTTC	CATRHGQTYEQYF	TRBJ2-7	NA	few	TRBV10-3
TGTGCCAGCAGCAACGAGGGGGACTGGCGGGAGGGCCGAGATACGCAGTATTTT	CASSNEGDWREGRDTQYF	TRBJ2-3	TRBD2	many	TRBV4-2
TGCAGCGTTGTGGGACCGGGGGGCATCCCCTACGAGCAGTACTTC	CSVVGPGGIPYEQYF	TRBJ2-7	NA	NA	TRBV29-1
TGCAGTGCTACCCCGACTAGCTCTTTCTCCTACGAGCAGTACTTC	CSATPTSSFSYEQYF	TRBJ2-7	TRBD2	few	TRBV20-1
TGCGCCAGCAGCCAAGATCCAGGGATCAATCAGCCCCAGCATTTT	CASSQDPGINQPQHF	TRBJ1-5	NA	NA	TRBV4-1
TGTGCCAGCAGCGTCTCTTCATCTTCCACAGATACGCAGTATTTT	CASSVSSSSTDTQYF	TRBJ2-3	NA	few	TRBV9
TGTGCCAGCAGCTTAGTAGGACAGGCTTACACCGGGGAGCTGTTTTTT	CASSLVGQAYTGELFF	TRBJ2-2	TRBD1	NA	TRBV7-9